This is a list of T cell receptor beta chains from one sample in a study of T cell responses to AZD1222 COVID-19 vaccine. Sequencing was performed with immunoSEQ multiplex PCR; in TCRdb, only in-frame clones are kept and a portion is missing. This table holds 130,000 to 150,000 clones, 90% found once. Material: peripheral blood, obtained on day 0 of AZD1222 vaccination. These receptors were obtained from an adult in good health. Both conserved end residues are part of each CDR3. The order of the fields is J gene, clone size, D gene, CDR3 length, V gene, CDR3 DNA, CDR3 protein. D genes are given only for firm matches. Size is stated for part of the rows, as once, few or many counts, or as a class when the clone is expanded.

>TRBJ1-6|-|-|13|TRBV19
TGTGCCACCCAGCTACCTGGGAATTCACCCCTCCACTTT
CATQLPGNSPLHF
>TRBJ1-3|-|-|16|TRBV5-6
TGTGCCAGCAGCTTGGCCCCGGGGTACTCTGGAAACACCATATATTTT
CASSLAPGYSGNTIYF
>TRBJ1-2|-|-|13|TRBV27
TGTGCCAGCAGTCGGGGGTTCTCCTATGGCTACACCTTC
CASSRGFSYGYTF
>TRBJ1-5|-|-|16|TRBV27
TGTGCCAGCAGTTACGTAGAGAAGACTTACAGGGACTCCCAGCATTTT
CASSYVEKTYRDSQHF
>TRBJ2-4|-|TRBD2|15|TRBV5-4
TGTGCCAGCAGCTTGTCGAGCGGGGACCAAAACATTCAGTACTTC
CASSLSSGDQNIQYF
>TRBJ1-2|-|-|15|TRBV5-5
TGTGCCAGCAGCCCCCCCCGGGGCTTGGACTATGGCTACACCTTC
CASSPPRGLDYGYTF
>TRBJ2-5|once|-|13|TRBV7-8
TGTGCCAGCAGCTTATTCGGGGACCAGACCCAGTACTTC
CASSLFGDQTQYF
>TRBJ2-7|-|-|11|TRBV7-2
TGTGCCAGCAGCAACTCCTACGAGCAGTACTTC
CASSNSYEQYF
>TRBJ2-2|few|-|12|TRBV24-1
TGTGCCACCAGCCGGGGCACCGGGGAGCTGTTTTTT
CATSRGTGELFF
>TRBJ1-6|once|-|16|TRBV4-3
TGCGCCAGCAGCCAAGACTTAACAGGGAGCGGTTCACCCCTCCACTTT
CASSQDLTGSGSPLHF
>TRBJ2-7|-|-|15|TRBV4-3
TGCGCCAGCAGCCAAGGGGGAGGGGGACCCTACGAGCAGTACTTC
CASSQGGGGPYEQYF
>TRBJ2-3|-|-|16|TRBV10-3
TGTGCCATCAGTGAGTCAAGCAGGATCGCCCCAGATACGCAGTATTTT
CAISESSRIAPDTQYF
>TRBJ1-1|-|-|12|TRBV5-4
TGTGCCAGCAGCTTGGTTCACACTGAAGCTTTCTTT
CASSLVHTEAFF
>TRBJ1-5|once|-|12|TRBV29-1
TGCAGCGTTGGGGGATCCAATCAGCCCCAGCATTTT
CSVGGSNQPQHF
>TRBJ1-2|-|TRBD1|14|TRBV7-2
TGTGCCAGCAGCTTAGAGGGACAGGTCTATGGCTACACCTTC
CASSLEGQVYGYTF
>TRBJ2-2|-|-|11|TRBV20-1
TGCAGCCTTGTGGATGGCGGGGAGCTGTTTTTT
CSLVDGGELFF
>TRBJ2-1|-|-|17|TRBV4-1
TGCGCCAGCAGCCAAAACCCCCGAGGTGGGACCGGTAGTGAGCAGTTCTTC
CASSQNPRGGTGSEQFF
>TRBJ1-5|-|-|11|TRBV30
TGTGCCTGGAGGAAGAATCAGCCCCAGCATTTT
CAWRKNQPQHF
>TRBJ2-6|-|-|18|TRBV5-1
TGCGCCAGCAGCTTGGTTGTCTCAGGGTCCGGTGGGGCCAACGTCCTGACTTTC
CASSLVVSGSGGANVLTF
>TRBJ2-1|once|-|12|TRBV18
TGTGCCAGCTCACCTCAGGTGAATGAGCAGTTCTTC
CASSPQVNEQFF
>TRBJ1-2|-|-|17|TRBV12-2
TGTGCAAGTCGCTTAGGGGGGAGCGGGTTGGGTCTTTATGGCTACACCTTC
CASRLGGSGLGLYGYTF
>TRBJ1-2|-|TRBD1|16|TRBV25-1
TGTGCCAGCAGTGAATTCCGGACAGGGTCATTGAAAGGCTACACCTTC
CASSEFRTGSLKGYTF
>TRBJ2-5|once|TRBD1|15|TRBV2
TGTGCCAGCATGTTGACAGGGGTACAGCAGGAGACCCAGTACTTC
CASMLTGVQQETQYF
>TRBJ1-2|-|-|13|TRBV7-8
TGTGCCAGCAGCTTCAGGGGTAACTATGGCTACACCTTC
CASSFRGNYGYTF
>TRBJ2-7|-|TRBD1|15|TRBV5-1
TGCGCCAGCAGCACTGGGACAGGGCTCCCCTACGAGCAGTACTTC
CASSTGTGLPYEQYF
>TRBJ2-1|-|-|13|TRBV10-3
TGTGCCATCAGTCAAGAGGGGGTCAATGAGCAGTTCTTC
CAISQEGVNEQFF
>TRBJ1-2|-|TRBD1|15|TRBV7-9
TGTGCCAGCAGCCTATTTCTGACAGGGGTTTATGGCTACACCTTC
CASSLFLTGVYGYTF
>TRBJ1-3|once|-|15|TRBV7-9
TGTGCCAGCAGCTTAGCGGGATCCTCTGGAAACACCATATATTTT
CASSLAGSSGNTIYF